This T cell receptor (beta chain) originates from a study of cytomegalovirus exposure and HLA in healthy donors. Remarks on this clone: The antigen remains undetermined.

Study-wide results and caveats: Serostatus for CMV was the only available immune exposure information. Across donors, sequencing depth was assumed by presence/absence analyses to be roughly uniform.

The donors (healthy individuals) were bone marrow donors. Germline assignment: CDR1 LGHNA and CDR2 YSLEER. Trimming took 4 bases from V and 9 from J; bases not matched to a gene: 14. The CDR3 has 18 residues. PCR was performed using 60 Vbeta and 13 Jbeta primers. Sequencing was performed with immunoSEQ multiplex PCR; in TCRdb, only in-frame clones are kept and a portion is missing. The sample has about 48,000 clones. The chain is built from TRBV4-3 and TRBJ2-1, with TRBD2 identical over 14 bases. The clonotype comes from a male donor in good health and CMV-seropositive. The sequencing sample was made of PBMCs. The CDR3 loop reads CASSPIVPGTSGGAEQFF. The CDR3 nucleotides are TGCGCCAGCAGCCCTATTGTCCCAGGGACTAGCGGGGGTGCTGAGCAGTTCTTC.